These 24 T cell receptor beta chains came from one sample sequenced in a study of technical replicates of blood from several donors. The method was immunoSEQ multiplex PCR; TCRdb's version includes in-frame clones alone and lacks a portion of them. The sample carries approximately 85,000 clones, around 94% recorded once. Input material: T cells isolated from PBMCs. Source of these receptors: a human donor in good health.

The chain carries TRBV7-3 and TRBJ1-3; D perhaps matches TRBD1 (6 bases). The CDR3 has 15 residues. The V and J ends lost 5 bases and 9 bases respectively, with 20 bases between them. Germline values: CDR1 SGHTA, CDR2 FQGTGA. The CDR3 DNA reads TGTGCCAGCAGCCCCGGTGGACAGATCTGGACCACCATATATTTT. It yields the protein CASSPGGQIWTTIYF.

The V call is TRBV7-9, the J call TRBJ2-1; D is perhaps TRBD2 (6 bases). Germline V CDR1 and CDR2: SEHNR, FQNEAQ (reference sequence). The V end lost 0 bases, the J end lost 6 bases, and 15 bases lay between the germline ends. The CDR3 is 16 amino acids. The DNA of the CDR3 is TGTGCCAGCAGCTTAGCGCTCCGACTAGTCTCCAATGAGCAGTTCTTC. Translation: CASSLALRLVSNEQFF. The full variable domain, in which reference TRBV7-9 and TRBJ2-1 provide the parts outside the CDR3, is DTGVSQNPRHKITKRGQNVTFRCDPISEHNRLYWYRQTLGQGPEFLTYFQNEAQLEKSRLLSDRFSAERPKGSFSTLEIQRTEQGDSAMYLCASSLALRLVSNEQFFGPGTRLTVL.

The rearrangement joins TRBV7-2 to TRBJ2-5; 8 bases map to TRBD2. The CDR3 has 13 residues. The V gene end was trimmed by 11 bases and the J gene end by 6 bases; junction bases not matched to a gene: 11. Germline lookup yields CDR1 SGHTA and CDR2 FQGNSA. In nucleotides, the CDR3 is TGTGCCTCACAATTAGCGGGGTTGAAGACCCAGTACTTC. It translates to CASQLAGLKTQYF.

The rearrangement uses TRBV29-1 and TRBJ2-5; TRBD1 might be the D (5 bases). V was pared by 1 base and J by 4 bases, with 13 bases between. Germline CDR1 SQVTM, CDR2 ANQGSEA. The length of the CDR3 is 14 residues. The DNA for the CDR3 is TGCAGCGTTGAAGGACAGTCTACCATAGAGACCCAGTACTTC. Residues: CSVEGQSTIETQYF.

This chain connects TRBV4-1 to TRBJ2-7; the match to TRBD1 covers 7 bases. V lost 0 bases, J lost 4 bases, and 9 bases stayed unmatched. Germline V gene data show CDR1 as MGHRA and CDR2 as YSYEKL. The CDR3 spans 16 residues. The CDR3 here is CASSQDLTGSLYEQYF. As DNA, the CDR3 is TGCGCCAGCAGCCAAGATCTGACAGGGTCTTTATACGAGCAGTACTTC.

This sequence joins TRBV7-9 and TRBJ2-1; possible D gene TRBD2, 6 bases. Germline assignment: CDR1 SEHNR and CDR2 FQNEAQ (reference sequence). Between the trimmed V and J ends, which lost 6 bases and 10 bases, there was a span of 16 bases. The CDR3 is made up of 13 amino acids. As DNA, the CDR3 is TGTGCCAGCAGGGGCGGGACCGGTTGGGAGCAGTTCTTC. Encoded protein: CASRGGTGWEQFF.

The chain uses TRBV10-3 and TRBJ2-7; possibly TRBD2 for D (7 bases). Germline CDR1 reads ENHRY; CDR2 reads SYGVKD. This CDR3 is 14 amino acids long. Trimming removed 6 bases at V and 7 bases at J, with 19 bases between. The CDR3 region has the DNA TGTGCCATCAGGGGGGCGGGGGATCCCTGGGAGCAGTACTTC. This codes for CAIRGAGDPWEQYF.

In this sample, this clone turned up once. The chain couples TRBV15 to TRBJ1-5; unclear D gene. Trimming took 2 bases from V and 3 from J, leaving 5 bases between them. CDR1 is LNHNV, CDR2 YYDKDF, per germline (reference sequence). CDR3 length: 13 amino acids. The CDR3 DNA sequence: TGTGCCACCAGCAGAATACTCAATCAGCCCCAGCATTTT. Residues: CATSRILNQPQHF.

Written as DNA, the CDR3 is TGCGCCAGCAGCCCCACAGGGGAGACAGGGCGAGAGACCCAGTACTTC. Encoded protein: CASSPTGETGRETQYF. The chain carries TRBV5-1 and TRBJ2-5; 7 bases match TRBD1. Per germline, CDR1 SGHRS and CDR2 YFSETQ. The ends lost 4 bases at V and 4 bases at J; junction bases unmatched: 13. This CDR3 comprises 16 residues.

The rearrangement links TRBV10-3 to TRBJ2-7; TRBD2 aligns across 16 bases. The CDR3 runs to 18 residues. The J segment lost 7 bases and the V segment lost 2 bases, leaving 11 bases of the junction unmatched. Germline CDR1 ENHRY, CDR2 SYGVKD. The CDR3 spells CAISEPGTSGRGYREQYF. The DNA for the CDR3 is TGTGCCATCAGTGAGCCCGGGACTAGCGGGAGGGGCTATCGGGAGCAGTACTTC.

The genes are TRBV5-1 and TRBJ2-4, with D tentatively TRBD1 (5 bases). CDR3 size: 15 residues. The V gene's germline CDR1 is SGHRS and CDR2 YFSETQ. V dropped 4 bases and J dropped 6 bases, with 17 bases sitting between them. Here the CDR3 reads CASSMTVSSGNIQYF. The CDR3 DNA is TGCGCCAGCAGCATGACAGTGTCCTCGGGAAACATTCAGTACTTC.

The rearrangement links TRBV6-6 to TRBJ1-2, with D unclear. Germline V CDR1 and CDR2: MNHNY, SVGAGI (reference sequence). The V end lost 4 bases, the J end lost 0 bases, and 9 bases lay between the germline ends. There are 14 residues in the CDR3. DNA for the CDR3: TGTGCCAGCAGTTGGGCCAACTCTAACTATGGCTACACCTTC. Translating it yields CASSWANSNYGYTF.

This rearrangement joins TRBV4-1 to TRBJ2-7, with TRBD1 identical over 9 bases. V lost 1 base to trimming and J lost 4 bases; unmatched junction nucleotides: 2. CDR1 and CDR2 from the germline V gene are MGHRA and YSYEKL. The CDR3 has 14 residues. CDR3: CASSQATGGYEQYF. In DNA form, the CDR3 reads TGCGCCAGCAGCCAAGCGACAGGGGGGTACGAGCAGTACTTC.

This clone appeared a single time. The rearrangement uses TRBV14 and TRBJ1-2, with 12 bases matching TRBD1. The germline V gene encodes CDR1 SGHDN and CDR2 FVKESK. The V and J ends lost 4 bases and 7 bases, in that order; junction bases with no gene match: 10. The CDR3 is 16 residues long. DNA of the CDR3: TGTGCCAGCAGCCTTCGCCGGGACAGGGGGCTAGTTGGCTACACCTTC. It specifies CASSLRRDRGLVGYTF.

The chain couples TRBV5-1 to TRBJ1-4; 7 nucleotides line up with TRBD1. Looked up from germline, CDR1 is SGHRS and CDR2 is YFSETQ. V shed 5 bases, J shed 8 bases, and the junction held 12 bases outside the gene matches. The CDR3 is 15 amino acids. CDR3 region: CASSFSGGREEKLFF. CDR3 DNA: TGCGCCAGCAGTTTTTCAGGGGGAAGGGAGGAAAAACTGTTTTTT. Looking up the rest from reference TRBV5-1 and TRBJ1-4 gives the full variable domain: KAGVTQTPRYLIKTRGQQVTLSCSPISGHRSVSWYQQTPGQGLQFLFEYFSETQRNKGNFPGRFSGRQFSNSRSEMNVSTLELGDSALYLCASSFSGGREEKLFFGSGTQLSVL.

The rearrangement joins TRBV6-5 to TRBJ2-7; 10 nucleotides match TRBD2. This CDR3 has 15 amino acids. V lost 6 bases to trimming and J lost 3 bases; unmatched junction nucleotides: 8. Germline V gene lookup returns CDR1 MNHEY and CDR2 SVGAGI. The CDR3 DNA is TGTGCCAGCAGCCCAACTAGCGGGAACGTCTACGAGCAGTACTTC. Residues: CASSPTSGNVYEQYF.

The chain joins TRBV19 to TRBJ2-7; 7 bases fit TRBD1. The V segment lost 3 bases and the J segment 2 bases; nucleotides outside the gene matches: 4. The germline V gene has CDR1 LNHDA and CDR2 SQIVND (reference sequence). The CDR3 sequence is 14 residues long. The CDR3 DNA reads as TGTGCCAGTAGTATCCGACAGGGCCCCTACGAGCAGTACTTC. This encodes CASSIRQGPYEQYF.

The V and J genes are TRBV5-5 and TRBJ2-6; TRBD1 aligns across 12 bases. V lost 4 bases, J lost 4 bases, and 12 bases stayed unmatched. Per the germline V gene, CDR1 is SGHKS and CDR2 is YYEKEE (reference sequence). The CDR3 spans 19 residues. CDR3 nucleotides: TGTGCCAGCAGCGGAGGGCCGGGACAGGGGGCTCGAGGGGCCAACGTCCTGACTTTC. Translating it yields CASSGGPGQGARGANVLTF. The full variable domain, with the rest looked up from reference TRBV5-5 and TRBJ2-6, is DAGVTQSPTHLIKTRGQQVTLRCSPISGHKSVSWYQQVLGQGPQFIFQYYEKEERGRGNFPDRFSARQFPNYSSELNVNALLLGDSALYLCASSGGPGQGARGANVLTFGAGSRLTVL.

V usage is TRBV11-2 and J usage is TRBJ2-3; possible D gene TRBD2, 7 bases. V lost 2 bases, J lost 6 bases, and 27 bases lay in between. The CDR3 covers 19 residues. The germline CDR1 and CDR2 sequences are SGHAT and FQNNGV. The CDR3 sequence is CASSLRGGDFGDVRDTQYF. In DNA form, the CDR3 reads TGTGCCAGCAGCTTAAGGGGGGGGGACTTTGGGGATGTTCGGGATACGCAGTATTTT.

The chain links TRBV29-1 to TRBJ2-2; D is unresolved. This CDR3 has 12 residues. Germline lookup yields CDR1 SQVTM and CDR2 ANQGSEA. V was shortened by 8 bases and J by 1 base, with 8 bases between the two germline ends. CDR3 bases: TGCAGCCCCTTCCGGAACACCGGGGAGCTGTTTTTT. Amino acids: CSPFRNTGELFF.

This clone was found once. The rearrangement joins TRBV18 to TRBJ2-7; D perhaps matches TRBD1 (6 bases). This CDR3 spans 15 amino acids. Between the trimmed V and J ends, which lost 4 bases and 2 bases, there was a span of 15 bases. Germline assignment: CDR1 KGHSH and CDR2 LQKENI. The CDR3 here is CASSRGPGSAYEQYF. The CDR3 DNA is TGTGCCAGCTCACGGGGGCCGGGTAGCGCCTACGAGCAGTACTTC.

The genes are TRBV29-1 and TRBJ2-1; 7 bases agree with TRBD2. Germline assignment: CDR1 SQVTM and CDR2 ANQGSEA. Germline trimming cut 0 bases from V and 0 bases from J; bases unmatched to any gene: 8. The length of the CDR3 is 17 residues. This chain's CDR3 is CSVEDDRGESSYNEQFF. The DNA of the CDR3 is TGCAGCGTTGAAGATGATCGGGGGGAGAGCTCCTACAATGAGCAGTTCTTC.

The J gene is TRBJ2-5, the V gene TRBV6-5, with 7 bases lining up with TRBD1. This CDR3 has 14 residues. CDR1 and CDR2 (germline): MNHEY, SVGAGI. The junction had 5 bases not matched to a gene; V was cut back by 6 bases and J by 1 base. DNA of the CDR3: TGTGCCAGCAGCCCGGGACAGATCCAAGAGACCCAGTACTTC. The encoded protein is CASSPGQIQETQYF.

V gene TRBV9 combines with J gene TRBJ2-1; the D gene is possibly TRBD1 (5 bases). Trimming removed 0 bases at V and 0 bases at J, with 10 bases between. Germline CDR1 and CDR2: SGDLS and YYNGEE. This CDR3 contains 16 residues. DNA for the CDR3: TGTGCCAGCAGCGTAGGGTGGGGCAGCTCCTACAATGAGCAGTTCTTC. Its translation is CASSVGWGSSYNEQFF. Full variable domain (remainder filled in from reference TRBV9 and TRBJ2-1): DSGVTQTPKHLITATGQRVTLRCSPRSGDLSVYWYQQSLDQGLQFLIQYYNGEERAKGNILERFSAQQFPDLHSELNLSSLELGDSALYFCASSVGWGSSYNEQFFGPGTRLTVL.